Following are 2 T cell receptor beta chains from one sample sequenced in a study of blood T cell repertoires in COVID-19 (dated by TCRdb to 2018 to 2021). Library prep was done by the immunoSEQ multiplex PCR assay. TCRdb's version of the immuneACCESS table is confined to in-frame rearrangements and falls short of the full clone set. An unresolved V gene accounts for under half of the shortfall where checked; the remainder is of unknown origin. The sample has 220,000 or so clones on record, around 86% of them singletons. Approximately 10% of the sample is in the top ten clones. Sequenced: peripheral blood. The origin of the receptors is a woman aged 50 to 60 with COVID-19, enrolled during active disease.

This clone was recorded only once. This rearrangement joins TRBV28 to TRBJ1-2; 7 nucleotides align to TRBD1. The CDR3 covers 16 residues. With 3 bases clipped from V and 4 bases from J, the junction kept 11 bases outside the gene matches. Germline-derived CDR1 and CDR2 are MDHEN and SYDVKM. CDR3 coding DNA: TGTGCCAGCAGTTTCTCATCGGACAGGATCGGCTATGGCTACACCTTC. Protein sequence: CASSFSSDRIGYGYTF.

In this sample, this clone turned up once. The chain uses TRBV6-6 and TRBJ1-1, with 7 bases that match TRBD1. CDR1 is MNHNY and CDR2 is SVGAGI in the germline V gene (reference sequence). This CDR3 contains 15 residues. V lost 2 bases and J lost 1; bases outside the gene matches: 4. The CDR3 loop reads CASSYTGARNTEAFF. CDR3 sequence (DNA): TGTGCCAGCAGTTACACAGGGGCCAGGAACACTGAAGCTTTCTTT.